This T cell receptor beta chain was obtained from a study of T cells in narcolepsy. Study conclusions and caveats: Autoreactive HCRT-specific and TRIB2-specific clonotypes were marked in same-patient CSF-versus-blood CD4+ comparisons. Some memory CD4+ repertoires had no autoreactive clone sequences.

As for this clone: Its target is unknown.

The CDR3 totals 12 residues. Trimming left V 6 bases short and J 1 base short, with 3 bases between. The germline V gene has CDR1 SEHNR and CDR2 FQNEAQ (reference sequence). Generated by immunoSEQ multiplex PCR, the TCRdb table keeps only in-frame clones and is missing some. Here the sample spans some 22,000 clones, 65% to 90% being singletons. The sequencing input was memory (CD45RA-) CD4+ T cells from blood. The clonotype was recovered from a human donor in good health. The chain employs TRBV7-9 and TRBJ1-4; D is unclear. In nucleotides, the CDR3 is TGTGCCAGCAGTCAAACTAATGAAAAACTGTTTTTT. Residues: CASSQTNEKLFF.